This T cell receptor (beta chain) was sequenced for a study of neurological immune-mediated disorders. The CDR3 is made up of 15 amino acids. V lost 7 bases to trimming and J lost 1 base; unmatched junction nucleotides: 9. CDR1 and CDR2 from the germline V gene are SGHRS and YFSETQ. The team produced cDNA through 5'RACE using 10-nucleotide random UMIs. A single record per CDR3 protein comes from TCRdb applying MiXCR to the 5' RACE reads. The sample has roughly 88,000 distinct CDR3 sequences, 3% to 4.5% seen once. The table lists this clonotype with many counts. The unsorted libraries were produced from 2 million PBMCs held at -80 C.

The receptor was derived from a woman in her 50s with multiple sclerosis. The sample comprised PBMCs. This chain uses TRBV5-1 with TRBJ2-5; TRBD1 agrees at 8 bases. In nucleotides, the CDR3 is TGCGCCAGCTCTCGAGGAGGACAGGGCCAAGAGACCCAGTACTTC. Translation gives CASSRGGQGQETQYF.